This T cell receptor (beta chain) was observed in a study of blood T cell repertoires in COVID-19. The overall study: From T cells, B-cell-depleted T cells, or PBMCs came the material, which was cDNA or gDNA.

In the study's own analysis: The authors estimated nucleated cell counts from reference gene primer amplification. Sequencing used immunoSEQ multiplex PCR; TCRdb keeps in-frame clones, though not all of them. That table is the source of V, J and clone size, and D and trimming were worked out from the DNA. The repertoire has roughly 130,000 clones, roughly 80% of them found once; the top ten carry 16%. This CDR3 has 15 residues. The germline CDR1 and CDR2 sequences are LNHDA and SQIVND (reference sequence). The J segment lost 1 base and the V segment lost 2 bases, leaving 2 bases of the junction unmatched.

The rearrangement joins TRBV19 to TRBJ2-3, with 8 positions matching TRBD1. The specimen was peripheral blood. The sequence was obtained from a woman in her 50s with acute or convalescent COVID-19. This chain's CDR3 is CASSIQGAGTDTQYF. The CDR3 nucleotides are TGTGCCAGTAGTATACAGGGGGCAGGCACAGATACGCAGTATTTT.